Shown below are 4 T cell receptor beta chains from a single sample sequenced in a study of tumor-infiltrating lymphocytes in localized non-small cell lung cancer. Repertoires were generated with immunoSEQ multiplex PCR, while TCRdb's copy carries only in-frame clones and drops some. The profile shows some 29,000 clones, approximately 83% of them singletons. The sample comprised lung tumor tissue. These receptors were obtained from a human donor with non-small cell lung cancer.

J is TRBJ2-3 and V is TRBV6-5; D is possibly TRBD1 (6 bases). Germline V gene lookup returns CDR1 MNHEY and CDR2 SVGAGI. CDR3 length equals 15 residues. V was trimmed by 0 bases and J by 4 bases, leaving 11 bases between them. This CDR3 is CASSYSTGMADTQYF. CDR3 DNA sequence: TGTGCCAGCAGTTACTCGACAGGAATGGCAGATACGCAGTATTTT.

This clone appeared a single time. The gene calls are TRBV5-4 and TRBJ1-2; TRBD1 matches at 7 bases. The CDR3 extends over 14 amino acids. CDR1 and CDR2 (germline): SGHNT, YYREEE (reference sequence). V shed 4 bases and J 3 bases; nucleotides not matched to a gene: 6. The CDR3 sequence is CASSRQGGYYGYTF. The CDR3 DNA sequence: TGTGCCAGCAGCCGACAGGGAGGTTACTATGGCTACACCTTC. Full variable domain (rest looked up from reference TRBV5-4 and TRBJ1-2): ETGVTQSPTHLIKTRGQQVTLRCSSQSGHNTVSWYQQALGQGPQFIFQYYREEENGRGNFPPRFSGLQFPNYSSELNVNALELDDSALYLCASSRQGGYYGYTFGSGTRLTVV.

In this sample, this clone turned up once. The CDR3 loop is CASSPGTGRLYGYTF. The CDR3 DNA reads TGTGCCAGCAGCCCCGGGACAGGACGACTCTATGGCTACACCTTC. V is TRBV7-8 and J is TRBJ1-2; 8 positions agree with TRBD1. The CDR3 runs to 15 residues. The J segment lost 4 bases and the V segment lost 5 bases, leaving 9 bases of the junction unmatched. From germline, CDR1 is SGHVS and CDR2 FQNEAQ.

The J gene is TRBJ1-1, the V gene TRBV6-5, with unresolved D. The germline V gene has CDR1 MNHEY and CDR2 SVGAGI. With 4 bases removed from V and 5 bases from J, the gap between germline ends came to 5 bases. The CDR3 sequence is 11 residues long. DNA of the CDR3: TGTGCCAGCAGTTTATTAACTGAAGCTTTCTTT. Amino acids: CASSLLTEAFF.